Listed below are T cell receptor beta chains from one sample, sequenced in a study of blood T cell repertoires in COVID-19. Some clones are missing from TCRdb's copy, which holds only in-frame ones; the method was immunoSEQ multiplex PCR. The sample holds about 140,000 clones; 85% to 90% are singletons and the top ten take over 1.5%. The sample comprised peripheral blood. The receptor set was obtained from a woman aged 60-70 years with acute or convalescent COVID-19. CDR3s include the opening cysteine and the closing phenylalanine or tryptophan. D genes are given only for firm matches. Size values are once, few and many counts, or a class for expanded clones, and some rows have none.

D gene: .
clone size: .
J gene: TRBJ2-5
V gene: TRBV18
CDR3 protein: CASSPGQGASLYQETQYF
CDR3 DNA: TGTGCCAGCTCACCTGGGCAGGGTGCCTCCTTATACCAGGAGACCCAGTACTTC

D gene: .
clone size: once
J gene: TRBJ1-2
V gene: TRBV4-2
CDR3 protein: CASSQEQGNYGYTF
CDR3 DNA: TGTGCCAGCAGCCAAGAACAGGGAAACTATGGCTACACCTTC

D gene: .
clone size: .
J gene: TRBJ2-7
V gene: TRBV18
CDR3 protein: CASSPGQIPPYEQYF
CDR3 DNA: TGTGCCAGCTCACCAGGACAGATTCCCCCCTACGAGCAGTACTTC

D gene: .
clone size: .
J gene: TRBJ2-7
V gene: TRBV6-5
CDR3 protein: CATAPTGSSYEQYF
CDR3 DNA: TGTGCCACAGCCCCAACAGGGAGCTCCTACGAGCAGTACTTC

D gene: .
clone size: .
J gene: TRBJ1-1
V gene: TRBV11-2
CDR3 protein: CASSLRPGGGTEAFF
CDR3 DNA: TGTGCCAGCAGCCTCCGACCCGGCGGAGGGACTGAAGCTTTCTTT

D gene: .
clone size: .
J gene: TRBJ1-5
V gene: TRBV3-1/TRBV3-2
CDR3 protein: CASSPGERQPQHF
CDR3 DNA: TGTGCCAGCAGCCCCGGTGAACGGCAGCCCCAGCATTTT

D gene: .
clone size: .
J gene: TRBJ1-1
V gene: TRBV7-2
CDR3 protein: CASSLVLWAPGEAFF
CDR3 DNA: TGTGCCAGCAGCTTAGTTCTCTGGGCACCCGGTGAAGCTTTCTTT

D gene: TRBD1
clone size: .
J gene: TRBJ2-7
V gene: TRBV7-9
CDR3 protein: CASSLTGGYEQYF
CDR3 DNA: TGTGCCAGCAGCTTAACAGGGGGCTACGAGCAGTACTTC

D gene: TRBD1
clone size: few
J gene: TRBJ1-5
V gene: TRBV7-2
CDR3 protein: CASSGRQGLNQPQHF
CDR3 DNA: TGTGCCAGCAGCGGCCGACAGGGTCTCAATCAGCCCCAGCATTTT

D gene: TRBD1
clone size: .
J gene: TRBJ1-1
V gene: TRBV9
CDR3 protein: CASSEQGATEAFF
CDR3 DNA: TGTGCCAGCAGCGAACAGGGGGCCACTGAAGCTTTCTTT

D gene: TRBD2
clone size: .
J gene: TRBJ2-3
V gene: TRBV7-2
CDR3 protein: CASSSSNSGGTQYF
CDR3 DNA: TGTGCCAGCAGCTCCTCTAACTCGGGGGGGACGCAGTATTTT

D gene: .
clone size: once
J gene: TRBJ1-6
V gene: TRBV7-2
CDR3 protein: CASSTTVDSSPLHF
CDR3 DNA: TGTGCCAGCAGCACTACGGTGGATTCTTCACCCCTCCACTTT

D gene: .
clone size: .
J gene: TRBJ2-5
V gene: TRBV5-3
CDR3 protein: CARSFPGRDEETQYF
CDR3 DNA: TGTGCCAGAAGCTTTCCGGGCAGGGATGAGGAGACCCAGTACTTC

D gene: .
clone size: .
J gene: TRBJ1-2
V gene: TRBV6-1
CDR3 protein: CASSEEWRSNYGYTF
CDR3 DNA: TGTGCCAGCAGTGAAGAATGGAGGTCTAACTATGGCTACACCTTC

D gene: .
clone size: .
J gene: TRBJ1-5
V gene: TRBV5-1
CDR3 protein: CASSLAGDSNQPQHF
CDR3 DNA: TGCGCCAGCAGCTTGGCAGGTGATAGCAATCAGCCCCAGCATTTT

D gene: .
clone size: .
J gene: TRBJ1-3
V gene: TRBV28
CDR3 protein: CASSLAGSANTIYF
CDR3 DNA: TGTGCCAGCAGTTTAGCAGGGTCGGCAAACACCATATATTTT

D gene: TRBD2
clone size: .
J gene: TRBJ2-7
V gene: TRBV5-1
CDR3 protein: CASSLTSGVYEQYF
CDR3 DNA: TGCGCCAGCAGCTTGACTAGCGGGGTATACGAGCAGTACTTC

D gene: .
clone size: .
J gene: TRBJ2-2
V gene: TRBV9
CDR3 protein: CASSPRGLLGTGELFF
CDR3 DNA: TGTGCCAGCAGCCCCAGAGGGCTCCTGGGCACCGGGGAGCTGTTTTTT

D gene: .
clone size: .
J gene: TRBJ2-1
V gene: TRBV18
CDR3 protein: CASSPARTTTYNEQFF
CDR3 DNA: TGTGCCAGCTCACCGGCTCGGACAACCACCTACAATGAGCAGTTCTTC

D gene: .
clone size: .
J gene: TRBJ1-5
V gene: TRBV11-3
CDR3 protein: CARPRGGGQPQHF
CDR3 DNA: TGTGCCAGACCTCGGGGGGGTGGTCAGCCCCAGCATTTT

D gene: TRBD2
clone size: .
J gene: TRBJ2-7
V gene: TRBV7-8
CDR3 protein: CASSPRTSGVSSYEQYF
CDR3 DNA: TGTGCCAGCAGCCCCCGGACTAGCGGGGTGAGCTCCTACGAGCAGTACTTC

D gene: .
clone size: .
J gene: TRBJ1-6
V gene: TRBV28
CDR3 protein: CASLTGSNSPLHF
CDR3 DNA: TGTGCCAGCCTTACAGGGAGTAATTCACCCCTCCACTTT

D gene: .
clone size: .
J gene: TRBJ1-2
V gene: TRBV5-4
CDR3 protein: CASSSIRQSYGYTF
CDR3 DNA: TGTGCCAGCAGCTCCATCCGACAGAGCTATGGCTACACCTTC

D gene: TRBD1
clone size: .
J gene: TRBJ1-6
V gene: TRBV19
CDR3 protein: CASSIPRTGGTTLYNSPLHF
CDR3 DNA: TGTGCCAGTAGTATACCCCGGACAGGGGGCACCACACTCTATAATTCACCCCTCCACTTT

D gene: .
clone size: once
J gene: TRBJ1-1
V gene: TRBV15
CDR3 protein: CATGLGGALNTEAFF
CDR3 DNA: TGTGCCACCGGCCTGGGGGGGGCTCTGAACACTGAAGCTTTCTTT

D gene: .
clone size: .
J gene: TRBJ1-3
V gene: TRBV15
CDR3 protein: CATSRDRGPGNTIYF
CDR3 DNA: TGTGCCACCAGCAGAGATAGGGGCCCCGGAAACACCATATATTTT

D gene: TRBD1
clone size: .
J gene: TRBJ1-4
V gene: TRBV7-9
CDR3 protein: CASSSHVGQGLANEKLFF
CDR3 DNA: TGTGCCAGCAGCTCTCATGTGGGACAGGGCCTCGCTAATGAAAAACTGTTTTTT

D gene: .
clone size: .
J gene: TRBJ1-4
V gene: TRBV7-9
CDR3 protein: CASSLERREKLFF
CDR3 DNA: TGTGCCAGCAGCTTAGAGAGGAGAGAAAAACTGTTTTTT

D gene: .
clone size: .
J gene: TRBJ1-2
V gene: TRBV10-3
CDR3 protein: CAISESRGSRDDGNYGYTF
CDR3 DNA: TGTGCCATCAGTGAGTCGCGGGGGTCCCGGGACGATGGAAACTATGGCTACACCTTC

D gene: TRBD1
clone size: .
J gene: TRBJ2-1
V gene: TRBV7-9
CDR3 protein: CASDKGDRGYNEQFF
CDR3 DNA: TGTGCCAGCGATAAGGGGGACAGGGGCTACAATGAGCAGTTCTTC

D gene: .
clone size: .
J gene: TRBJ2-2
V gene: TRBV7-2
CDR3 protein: CASSSRRSTGELFF
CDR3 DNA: TGTGCCAGCAGCTCCCGGAGGAGCACCGGGGAGCTGTTTTTT

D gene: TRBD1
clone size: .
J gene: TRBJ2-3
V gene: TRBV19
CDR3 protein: CASSMGQRTDTQYF
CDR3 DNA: TGTGCCAGTAGTATGGGACAGCGCACAGATACGCAGTATTTT

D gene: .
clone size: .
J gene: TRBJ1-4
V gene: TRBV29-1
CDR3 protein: CSVEDRGGSEKLFF
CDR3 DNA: TGCAGCGTTGAAGATAGGGGAGGAAGTGAAAAACTGTTTTTT

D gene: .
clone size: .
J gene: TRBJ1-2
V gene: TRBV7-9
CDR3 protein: CASSPQAVPGRGYTF
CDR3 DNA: TGTGCCAGCAGCCCTCAAGCGGTGCCCGGGCGTGGCTACACCTTC

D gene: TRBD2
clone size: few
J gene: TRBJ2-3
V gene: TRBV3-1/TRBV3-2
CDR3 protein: CASSPRDYFTDTQYF
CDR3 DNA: TGTGCCAGCAGCCCTCGGGACTACTTCACAGATACGCAGTATTTT

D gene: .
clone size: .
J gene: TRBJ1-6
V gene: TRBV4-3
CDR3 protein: CASSQEVPGSWNSPLHF
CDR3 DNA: TGCGCCAGCAGCCAAGAAGTTCCGGGGTCGTGGAATTCACCCCTCCACTTT

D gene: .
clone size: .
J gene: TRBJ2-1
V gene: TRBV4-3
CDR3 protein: CASSQEQASSYNEQFF
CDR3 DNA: TGCGCCAGCAGCCAAGAACAGGCTAGCTCCTACAATGAGCAGTTCTTC

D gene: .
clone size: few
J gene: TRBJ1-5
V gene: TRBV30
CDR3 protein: CAWSQRRSNQPQHF
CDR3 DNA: TGTGCCTGGAGCCAAAGGAGGAGCAATCAGCCCCAGCATTTT

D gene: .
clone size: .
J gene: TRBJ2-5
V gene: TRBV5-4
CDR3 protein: CASSSQGSQETQYF
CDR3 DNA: TGTGCCAGCAGCTCACAGGGTTCACAAGAGACCCAGTACTTC

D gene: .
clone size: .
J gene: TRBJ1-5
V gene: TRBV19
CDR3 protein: CATQGGNQPQHF
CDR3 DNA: TGTGCCACCCAGGGCGGCAATCAGCCCCAGCATTTT

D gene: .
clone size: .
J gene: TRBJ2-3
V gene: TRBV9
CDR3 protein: CASREENTDTQYF
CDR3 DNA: TGTGCCAGCAGGGAGGAGAACACAGATACGCAGTATTTT

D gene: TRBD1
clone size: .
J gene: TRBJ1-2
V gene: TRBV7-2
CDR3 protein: CASSVAGTGDGYTF
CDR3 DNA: TGTGCCAGCAGTGTAGCCGGGACAGGGGATGGCTACACCTTC

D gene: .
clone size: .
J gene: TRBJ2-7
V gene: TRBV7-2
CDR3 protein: CASSPYNSYEQYF
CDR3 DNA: TGTGCCAGCAGCCCTTATAATTCCTACGAGCAGTACTTC

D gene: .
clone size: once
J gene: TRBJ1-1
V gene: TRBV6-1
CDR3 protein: CASSESLGRGGTEAFF
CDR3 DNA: TGTGCCAGCAGTGAATCCCTGGGGAGGGGGGGCACTGAAGCTTTCTTT

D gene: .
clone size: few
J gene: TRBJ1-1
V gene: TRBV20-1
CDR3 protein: CSASNTEAFF
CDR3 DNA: TGCAGTGCTTCAAACACTGAAGCTTTCTTT

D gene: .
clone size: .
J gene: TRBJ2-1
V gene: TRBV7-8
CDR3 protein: CASSVGGHSYNEQFF
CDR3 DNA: TGTGCCAGCAGCGTCGGGGGGCATTCCTACAATGAGCAGTTCTTC

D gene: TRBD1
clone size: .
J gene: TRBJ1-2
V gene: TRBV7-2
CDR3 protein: CASSSGQGANYGYTF
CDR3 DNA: TGTGCCAGCAGCTCCGGACAGGGGGCTAACTATGGCTACACCTTC

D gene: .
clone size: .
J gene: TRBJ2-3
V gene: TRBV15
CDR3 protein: CATSRDSADTQYF
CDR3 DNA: TGTGCCACCAGCAGAGATAGTGCAGATACGCAGTATTTT

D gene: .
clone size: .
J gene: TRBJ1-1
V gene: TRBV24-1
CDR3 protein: CATSAQGRTEAFF
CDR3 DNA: TGTGCCACCAGTGCACAGGGAAGGACTGAAGCTTTCTTT

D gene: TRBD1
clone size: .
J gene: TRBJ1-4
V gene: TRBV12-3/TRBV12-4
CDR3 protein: CATGGQFNEKLFF
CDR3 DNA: TGTGCCACCGGGGGACAGTTTAATGAAAAACTGTTTTTT

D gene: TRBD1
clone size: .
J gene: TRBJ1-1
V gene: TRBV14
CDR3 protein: CASSHGQGAGNTEAFF
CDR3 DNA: TGTGCCAGCAGCCATGGACAGGGGGCAGGAAACACTGAAGCTTTCTTT

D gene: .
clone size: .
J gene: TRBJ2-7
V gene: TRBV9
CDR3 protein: CASSVAGNDEQYF
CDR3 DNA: TGTGCCAGCAGCGTAGCGGGAAACGACGAGCAGTACTTC

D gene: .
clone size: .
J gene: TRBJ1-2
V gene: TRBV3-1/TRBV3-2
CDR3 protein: CASSEGQGGYTF
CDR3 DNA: TGTGCCAGCAGCGAAGGGCAGGGTGGCTACACCTTC

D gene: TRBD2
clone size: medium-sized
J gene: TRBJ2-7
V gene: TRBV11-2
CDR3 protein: CASSLETGTSGGYEQYF
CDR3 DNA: TGTGCCAGCAGCTTAGAAACCGGGACTAGCGGGGGCTACGAGCAGTACTTC

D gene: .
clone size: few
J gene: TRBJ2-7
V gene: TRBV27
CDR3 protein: CASSPDRSEYYEQYF
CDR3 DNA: TGTGCCAGCAGTCCCGACAGATCGGAATACTACGAGCAGTACTTC

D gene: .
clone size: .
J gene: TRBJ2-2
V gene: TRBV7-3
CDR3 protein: CASSPGTPKGELFF
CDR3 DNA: TGTGCCAGCAGCCCCGGGACTCCAAAAGGGGAGCTGTTTTTT

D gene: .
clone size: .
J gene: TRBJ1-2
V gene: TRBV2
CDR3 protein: CASRTFGVYGYTF
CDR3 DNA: TGTGCCAGCAGAACCTTCGGGGTCTATGGCTACACCTTC

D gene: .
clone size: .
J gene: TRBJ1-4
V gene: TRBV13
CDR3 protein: CASTGGGTTNEKLFF
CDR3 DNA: TGTGCCAGCACCGGGGGGGGAACAACTAATGAAAAACTGTTTTTT